Shown below are 9 T cell receptor beta chains from a single sample sequenced in a study of cytotoxic CD8 clonotypes in ibrutinib-treated CLL. Libraries were prepared by immunoSEQ multiplex PCR; TCRdb keeps only in-frame clonotypes and omits some of them. This sample has 150,000 to 200,000 clones; 88% occur once, and the top ten carry 3%. Sequenced here: PBMCs, sampled at disease progression, from a patient treated with ibrutinib. These receptors were obtained from a human donor with chronic lymphocytic leukemia.

The CDR3 nucleotides read TGTGCCTGGGAAAAACAGGGGCTGTACACTGAAGCTTTCTTT. Protein: CAWEKQGLYTEAFF. V gene TRBV30 combines with J gene TRBJ1-1; TRBD1 matches at 7 bases. Unmatched junction bases numbered 9, after V lost 5 bases and J lost 3 bases. The germline V gene encodes CDR1 GTSNPN and CDR2 SVGIG (reference sequence). The CDR3 covers 14 residues.

As regards this clone: Within the sample, other DNA sequences also encode this same CDR3. The chain recombines TRBV9 with TRBJ2-1; TRBD2 matches 7 bases. Losses at the gene ends were 0 bases for V and 2 bases for J; bases not matched to a gene: 2. The CDR3 has 15 residues. In germline, CDR1 is SGDLS, CDR2 YYNGEE. The CDR3 DNA reads TGTGCCAGCAGCGTAGTCAGCGGGACCTACAATGAGCAGTTCTTC. Its protein product is CASSVVSGTYNEQFF. The full variable domain, rest sourced from reference TRBV9 and TRBJ2-1, is DSGVTQTPKHLITATGQRVTLRCSPRSGDLSVYWYQQSLDQGLQFLIQYYNGEERAKGNILERFSAQQFPDLHSELNLSSLELGDSALYFCASSVVSGTYNEQFFGPGTRLTVL.

The chain couples TRBV15 to TRBJ2-1; weak D call: TRBD1 (5 bases). The CDR3 is 16 residues long. The V end lost 0 bases, the J end lost 2 bases, and 11 bases lay between the germline ends. CDR1 is LNHNV, CDR2 YYDKDF, per germline (reference sequence). Here the CDR3 reads CATSRERTHAYNEQFF. CDR3 sequence (DNA): TGTGCCACCAGCAGAGAAAGGACACATGCCTACAATGAGCAGTTCTTC.

This clone has a single count. The gene calls are TRBV6-1 and TRBJ1-5; D is undetermined. There are 13 residues in the CDR3. Germline V gene data show CDR1 as MNHNS and CDR2 as SASEGT. V lost 4 bases and J 2 bases, leaving 6 bases between the germline ends. The CDR3 DNA reads as TGTGCCAGCAGTGGTTCTGGCAATCAGCCCCAGCATTTT. It is translated as CASSGSGNQPQHF.

Concerning this clone: The junction differs from germline at one of its ends, possibly a read error. The chain has TRBV4-1 and TRBJ1-2, with TRBD1 as a possible D gene (6 bases). Germline V gives CDR1 MGHRA, CDR2 YSYEKL. This CDR3 region has 17 residues. The CDR3 DNA sequence: TGCGCCAGCAGCCAAGGGTCCGGGACACGGGCTAATTATGGCTACACCTTC. This codes for CASSQGSGTRANYGYTF.

The genes are TRBV28 and TRBJ1-4; D is unclear. The CDR3 totals 14 residues. V lost 3 bases, J lost 3 bases, and 8 bases lay in between. Germline loops: CDR1 MDHEN, CDR2 SYDVKM. CDR3 in DNA: TGTGCCAGCAGTTTTGCCCAGCCTAATGAAAAACTGTTTTTT. It specifies CASSFAQPNEKLFF.

This clone was seen once. J is TRBJ2-7 and V is TRBV5-1; D possibly uses TRBD1 or TRBD2 (6 bases each). CDR3 length: 15 amino acids. With 0 bases removed from V and 2 bases from J, the gap between germline ends came to 12 bases. Per the germline V gene, CDR1 is SGHRS and CDR2 is YFSETQ. For the CDR3, the DNA is TGCGCCAGCAGCTTGGGGTGGGGGGCCACCTACGAGCAGTACTTC. Protein: CASSLGWGATYEQYF.

This sequence joins TRBV9 and TRBJ1-1, with D uncertain. The CDR3 extends over 13 amino acids. The germline CDR1 and CDR2 sequences are SGDLS and YYNGEE. V dropped 4 bases and J dropped 4 bases, with 11 bases sitting between them. The CDR3 nucleotides are TGTGCCAGCAGCCCCGGACGGAGCACTGAAGCTTTCTTT. This codes for CASSPGRSTEAFF.

The V call is TRBV5-1, the J call TRBJ2-1; D not resolved. Germline V gene data show CDR1 as SGHRS and CDR2 as YFSETQ. The CDR3 consists of 14 residues. Between the trimmed V and J ends, which lost 3 bases and 1 base, there was a span of 8 bases. CDR3 nucleotides: TGCGCCAGCAGCTGGGCAGAGTCCTACAATGAGCAGTTCTTC. Translation gives CASSWAESYNEQFF.